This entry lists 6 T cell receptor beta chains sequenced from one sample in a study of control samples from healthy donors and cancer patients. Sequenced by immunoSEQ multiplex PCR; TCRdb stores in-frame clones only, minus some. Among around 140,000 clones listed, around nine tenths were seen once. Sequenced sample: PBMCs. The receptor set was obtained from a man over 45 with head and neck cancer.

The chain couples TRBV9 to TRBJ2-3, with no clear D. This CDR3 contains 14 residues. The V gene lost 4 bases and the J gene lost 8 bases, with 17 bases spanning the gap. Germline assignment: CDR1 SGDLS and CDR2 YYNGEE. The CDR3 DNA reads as TGTGCCAGCAGCCGAGGTGTAGCCGGGTCTACGCAGTATTTT. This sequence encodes CASSRGVAGSTQYF.

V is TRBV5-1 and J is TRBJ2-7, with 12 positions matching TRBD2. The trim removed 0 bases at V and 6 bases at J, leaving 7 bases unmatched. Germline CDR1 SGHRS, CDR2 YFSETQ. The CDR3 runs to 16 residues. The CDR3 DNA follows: TGCGCCAGCAGCTTGGATCCACTAGCGGGAGGTCGCGAGCAGTACTTC. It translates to CASSLDPLAGGREQYF.

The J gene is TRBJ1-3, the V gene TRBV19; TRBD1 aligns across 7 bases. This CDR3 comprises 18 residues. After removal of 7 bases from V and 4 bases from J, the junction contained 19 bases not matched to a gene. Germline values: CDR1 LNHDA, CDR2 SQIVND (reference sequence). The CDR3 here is CASTPPGGQRGPGNTIYF. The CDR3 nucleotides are TGTGCCAGTACCCCCCCAGGGGGACAGCGGGGGCCCGGAAACACCATATATTTT.

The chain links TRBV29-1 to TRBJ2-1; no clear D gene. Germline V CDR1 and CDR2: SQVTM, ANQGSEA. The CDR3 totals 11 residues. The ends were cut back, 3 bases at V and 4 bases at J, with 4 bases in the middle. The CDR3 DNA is TGCAGCGTTGAGGATTACAATGAGCAGTTCTTC. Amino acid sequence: CSVEDYNEQFF.

The CDR3 nucleotides read TGTGCCAGCTCCCGGCCAGGGGTCGGACGAACTGAAGCTTTCTTT. Translated, it gives CASSRPGVGRTEAFF. The V call is TRBV6-5, the J call TRBJ1-1; D is perhaps TRBD1 (6 bases). The CDR3 extends over 15 amino acids. Germline values: CDR1 MNHEY, CDR2 SVGAGI. The ends were cut back, 8 bases at V and 5 bases at J, with 21 bases in the middle.

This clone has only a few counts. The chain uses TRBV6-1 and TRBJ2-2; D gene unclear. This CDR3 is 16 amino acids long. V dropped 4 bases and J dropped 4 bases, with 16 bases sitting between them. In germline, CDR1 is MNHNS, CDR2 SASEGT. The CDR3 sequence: CASSAAAVRVTGELFF. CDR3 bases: TGTGCCAGCAGTGCGGCGGCGGTACGGGTCACCGGGGAGCTGTTTTTT.